The 26 T cell receptor beta chains reported below all come from one sample, sequenced in a study of CD8 T cells in ankylosing spondylitis. TCRdb recomputed calls from the 5' RACE reads with MiXCR, one row per CDR3 protein. Among approximately 250,000 distinct CDR3 sequences listed, approximately 8.4% were seen once. Sequencing input: blood, either unsorted or a sorted T cell fraction (not recorded which). These receptors all come from a female donor with ankylosing spondylitis or in good health (not recorded which).

The rearrangement joins TRBV7-3 to TRBJ2-5; D uncertain. The CDR3 consists of 14 residues. The germline V and J ends were trimmed by 4 bases and 5 bases, with 14 bases remaining between them. CDR1 is SGHTA and CDR2 is FQGTGA in the germline V gene. The DNA of the CDR3 is TGTGCCAGCAGCTCTGGACCCCCGGTGGAGACCCAGTACTTC. It specifies CASSSGPPVETQYF.

This clonotype was seen many times. This chain uses TRBV15 with TRBJ2-7, with a possible D match to TRBD2 (5 bases). The germline V gene has CDR1 LNHNV and CDR2 YYDKDF (reference sequence). The CDR3 runs to 13 residues. V was trimmed by 0 bases and J by 3 bases, leaving 6 bases between them. The CDR3 region is CATSRDRGYEQYF. CDR3 DNA: TGTGCCACCAGCAGAGATCGGGGCTACGAGCAGTACTTC.

The chain is built from TRBV29-1 and TRBJ1-1; D remains unclear. Germline V CDR1 and CDR2: SQVTM, ANQGSEA. CDR3 size: 12 residues. The ends were cut back, 6 bases at V and 4 bases at J, with 12 bases in the middle. The CDR3 region has the DNA TGCAGCGTCACGCCAGGAAGCACTGAAGCTTTCTTT. This translates into CSVTPGSTEAFF.

The table lists this clonotype with many counts. The chain combines TRBV12-3 or TRBV12-4 with TRBJ2-7, with 8 bases lining up with TRBD2. The CDR3 is 13 residues long. V trimming: 7 bases; J trimming: 2 bases; junction bases outside the gene matches: 4. The CDR3 sequence: CASTRGGAYEQYF. In nucleotides, the CDR3 is TGTGCCAGCACCCGGGGGGGCGCCTACGAGCAGTACTTC.

This clonotype was recorded at least ten times. The chain links TRBV7-2 to TRBJ2-5; unclear D gene. The germline CDR1 and CDR2 sequences are SGHTA and FQGNSA. The CDR3 has 14 residues. With 5 bases removed from V and 0 bases from J, the gap between germline ends came to 10 bases. The CDR3 region has the DNA TGTGCCAGCAGCACCCTGACGTACCAAGAGACCCAGTACTTC. This translates into CASSTLTYQETQYF. Full variable domain (remainder filled in from reference TRBV7-2 and TRBJ2-5): GAGVSQSPSNKVTEKGKDVELRCDPISGHTALYWYRQSLGQGLEFLIYFQGNSAPDKSGLPSDRFSAERTGGSVSTLTIQRTQQEDSAVYLCASSTLTYQETQYFGPGTRLLVL.

This clonotype has a count of ten or more. This sequence joins TRBV29-1 and TRBJ1-2; TRBD1 agrees at 7 bases. The CDR3 length is 14 residues. V lost 3 bases to trimming and J lost 0 bases; unmatched junction nucleotides: 4. Germline CDR1 and CDR2: SQVTM and ANQGSEA. CDR3 amino acids: CSVERQGANYGYTF. In DNA form, the CDR3 reads TGCAGCGTTGAGAGGCAGGGGGCTAACTATGGCTACACCTTC.

As to this clonotype: A read error may be the cause here, since a much bigger clone is one base away. V is TRBV5-5 and J is TRBJ2-2; D might be TRBD1 (5 bases). The V gene's germline CDR1 is SGHKS and CDR2 YYEKEE (reference sequence). V was pared by 0 bases and J by 5 bases, with 8 bases between. This CDR3 comprises 14 residues. The CDR3 is CASSLARVTGELFF. The CDR3 DNA sequence: TGTGCCAGCAGCTTGGCCAGGGTTACCGGGGAGCTGTTTTTT.

This clonotype was recorded a few times. The chain carries TRBV7-2 and TRBJ2-3, with D perhaps TRBD2 (6 bases). The CDR3 has 15 residues. The germline gives CDR1 SGHTA, CDR2 FQGNSA. The V and J ends lost 1 base and 6 bases respectively, with 14 bases between them. CDR3 amino acids: CASSLGRGFGDTQYF. The CDR3 region has the DNA TGTGCCAGCAGCTTAGGCCGGGGGTTTGGGGATACGCAGTATTTT.

At least ten counts were recorded for this clonotype. The V and J genes are TRBV7-9 and TRBJ2-2; 12 nucleotides line up with TRBD2. CDR1 is SEHNR and CDR2 is FQNEAQ in the germline V gene (reference sequence). Trimming cost V 2 bases and J 4 bases; bases outside gene matches: 2. The CDR3 sequence is 16 residues long. CDR3: CASSLRTSGTTGELFF. The DNA of the CDR3 is TGTGCCAGCAGCTTACGGACTAGCGGGACCACCGGGGAGCTGTTTTTT.

In this sample, this clonotype turned up many times. The chain recombines TRBV5-1 with TRBJ2-3; TRBD2 aligns across 13 bases. Germline V gene data show CDR1 as SGHRS and CDR2 as YFSETQ. The CDR3 length is 16 residues. The V gene end was trimmed by 1 base and the J gene end by 6 bases; junction bases not matched to a gene: 5. Here the CDR3 DNA reads TGCGCCAGCAGCTTGCAGGGACTAGCGGGACGGGATACGCAGTATTTT. This translates into CASSLQGLAGRDTQYF.

This chain connects TRBV7-2 to TRBJ2-7; the D gene is possibly TRBD2 (6 bases). Trimming removed 1 base at V and 7 bases at J, with 11 bases between. The germline V gene encodes CDR1 SGHTA and CDR2 FQGNSA. This CDR3 region has 13 residues. The CDR3 spells CASSLDLSGEQYF. The CDR3 coding sequence is TGTGCCAGCAGCTTAGATCTAAGCGGGGAGCAGTACTTC.

This chain uses TRBV20-1 with TRBJ2-7, with a weak D call TRBD1 (6 bases). The CDR3 loop spans 12 amino acids. CDR1 is DFQATT and CDR2 is SNEGSKA in the germline V gene (reference sequence). Trimming took off 2 bases at V and 7 bases at J, with 12 bases between the two ends. This CDR3 is CSARTQGQEQYF. The CDR3 nucleotides are TGCAGTGCTAGAACGCAGGGACAAGAGCAGTACTTC.

This clonotype was observed many times. The chain employs TRBV12-3 or TRBV12-4 and TRBJ1-1; D possibly corresponds to TRBD1 (5 bases). Trimming took off 6 bases at V and 0 bases at J, with 14 bases between the two ends. The CDR3 consists of 15 residues. CDR3 sequence (DNA): TGTGCCAGCAGCCGAGTGGGGGGAATGAACACTGAAGCTTTCTTT. Its protein is CASSRVGGMNTEAFF.

This clonotype was recorded many times. The chain recombines TRBV20-1 with TRBJ2-1, with 11 bases aligning to TRBD1. The CDR3 contains 16 residues. Germline V gives CDR1 DFQATT, CDR2 SNEGSKA (reference sequence). J gave up 0 bases and V 5 bases, and 6 bases lay outside the gene matches. The CDR3 region is CSAEDGTGGSYNEQFF. CDR3 nucleotide sequence: TGCAGTGCTGAGGATGGGACAGGGGGCTCCTACAATGAGCAGTTCTTC.

This clonotype was detected ten times or more. The chain combines TRBV7-2 with TRBJ2-3; D ambiguous. Germline CDR1 SGHTA, CDR2 FQGNSA. The CDR3 is made up of 15 amino acids. Trimming took off 1 base at V and 4 bases at J, with 12 bases between the two ends. CDR3 sequence reads: CASSLGPRGADTQYF. In nucleotides, the CDR3 is TGTGCCAGCAGCTTAGGGCCCCGAGGAGCAGATACGCAGTATTTT.

This clonotype was seen ten or more times. The chain links TRBV20-1 to TRBJ2-3; D might be TRBD2 (6 bases). V was pared by 3 bases and J by 1 base, with 14 bases between. The CDR3 has 15 residues. Germline CDR1 is DFQATT and CDR2 is SNEGSKA (reference sequence). In DNA form, the CDR3 reads TGCAGTGCTAGGGCGGGAACTCGGGGCACAGATACGCAGTATTTT. The encoded protein is CSARAGTRGTDTQYF.

This clonotype was recorded at least ten times. The chain has TRBV12-3 or TRBV12-4 and TRBJ2-2; TRBD1 might be the D (6 bases). This CDR3 is built from 16 residues. Trimming took off 5 bases at V and 6 bases at J, with 19 bases between the two ends. DNA for the CDR3: TGTGCCAGCAGTCAAACCCGGGACAAGGGTTCCGGGGAGCTGTTTTTT. Its protein is CASSQTRDKGSGELFF.

This clonotype was found many times. The V call is TRBV20-1, the J call TRBJ2-3, with D possibly being TRBD1 or TRBD2 (5 bases each). CDR1 and CDR2 from the germline V gene are DFQATT and SNEGSKA (reference sequence). Trimming shortened V by 3 bases and J by 2 bases, and 18 bases separated the two germline ends. There are 16 residues in the CDR3. CDR3 amino acids: CSARPRTRGATDTQYF. DNA for the CDR3: TGCAGTGCTAGGCCCCGCACTAGGGGAGCCACAGATACGCAGTATTTT.

The gene calls are TRBV7-9 and TRBJ2-1; TRBD1 matches 8 bases. CDR3 size: 16 residues. The germline V gene encodes CDR1 SEHNR and CDR2 FQNEAQ (reference sequence). The junction had 13 bases not matched to a gene; V was cut back by 5 bases and J by 7 bases. CDR3 bases: TGTGCCAGCAGCACGGCCGGGACAGGAACCAGGAATGAGCAGTTCTTC. Translated: CASSTAGTGTRNEQFF.

Many counts were recorded for this clonotype. This chain connects TRBV20-1 to TRBJ2-2, with a possible D match to TRBD1 (6 bases). This CDR3 region has 15 residues. The V gene lost 3 bases and the J gene lost 0 bases, with 11 bases spanning the gap. Germline values: CDR1 DFQATT, CDR2 SNEGSKA (reference sequence). DNA for the CDR3: TGCAGTGCTAGCAGGGGTGGCGCGAACACCGGGGAGCTGTTTTTT. Amino acid sequence: CSASRGGANTGELFF.

V is TRBV11-1 and J is TRBJ2-1; 7 bases line up with TRBD1. Germline CDR1 SGHAT, CDR2 FQDESV (reference sequence). The CDR3 spans 18 residues. V lost 4 bases to trimming and J lost 5 bases; unmatched junction nucleotides: 17. The CDR3 sequence: CASSSPGDRPEGNNEQFF. The CDR3 DNA follows: TGTGCCAGCAGCTCCCCAGGGGACAGACCCGAGGGTAACAATGAGCAGTTCTTC.

The table lists this clonotype with many counts. CDR3: CASSSYPGLTYEQYF. As DNA, the CDR3 is TGTGCCAGCAGTTCTTACCCGGGACTAACCTACGAGCAGTACTTC. V gene TRBV12-3 or TRBV12-4 combines with J gene TRBJ2-7; 7 nucleotides line up with TRBD2. Losses at the gene ends were 4 bases for V and 2 bases for J; bases not matched to a gene: 8. CDR3 length equals 15 residues.

This clonotype showed up many times. The V and J genes are TRBV6-1 and TRBJ1-3; D remains ambiguous. CDR1 and CDR2 from the germline V gene are MNHNS and SASEGT. This CDR3 is built from 16 residues. V lost 5 bases and J 2 bases, leaving 16 bases between the germline ends. CDR3 nucleotides: TGTGCCAGCAGTAGTTTACGGCGCGAGCCTGGAAACACCATATATTTT. Amino acids: CASSSLRREPGNTIYF.

This clonotype was recorded at least ten times. V is TRBV29-1 and J is TRBJ2-1; 8 bases fit TRBD1. V shed 4 bases, J shed 8 bases, and the junction held 1 base outside the gene matches. This CDR3 spans 11 amino acids. From germline, CDR1 is SQVTM and CDR2 ANQGSEA. CDR3 loop: CSVGQGHEQFF. The CDR3, as DNA: TGCAGCGTTGGACAGGGGCATGAGCAGTTCTTC.

There are many counts of this clonotype. The CDR3 loop is CASSPRLAGDGSDTQYF. CDR3 bases: TGTGCCAGCAGTCCCAGACTAGCGGGAGATGGGTCAGATACGCAGTATTTT. The V gene is TRBV12-3 or TRBV12-4, the J gene TRBJ2-3, with 12 bases fitting TRBD2. CDR3 length: 17 residues. The V and J ends lost 5 bases and 4 bases, in that order; junction bases with no gene match: 10.

This clonotype was seen repeatedly, ten times or more. This rearrangement joins TRBV10-3 to TRBJ1-6; weak D call: TRBD1 (6 bases). CDR3 length: 14 residues. V lost 0 bases and J lost 7, with 7 bases in between. The germline gives CDR1 ENHRY, CDR2 SYGVKD. CDR3 DNA: TGTGCCATCAGTGAGTCGCAGGGGAATTCACCCCTCCACTTT. Protein: CAISESQGNSPLHF.